The source of this T cell receptor (beta chain) is a study of radiotherapy plus CTLA-4 blockade in lung cancer. Study-level information: Disease control was achieved by around 30% of patients, and objective responses by more than 15%.

Study results and caveats: Expansion of tumor-derived TCR clones was observed in blood after radiotherapy plus ipilimumab.

This clone occurred a few times. Antigen: not known. The method was immunoSEQ multiplex PCR; TCRdb's version includes in-frame clones alone and lacks a portion of them. This table holds tens of thousands of clones, 83% found once. This TCR derives from a human donor with non-small cell lung cancer who had stable disease on radiotherapy plus ipilimumab. The material sequenced was peripheral blood, taken from a patient treated with radiotherapy plus ipilimumab.

DNA for the CDR3: TGCGCCAGCAGCGATCGGACTAACTACGAGCAGTACTTC. This codes for CASSDRTNYEQYF. This chain joins TRBV5-1 and TRBJ2-7; tentatively, D is TRBD2 (6 bases). Germline V CDR1 and CDR2: SGHRS, YFSETQ. The CDR3 extends over 13 amino acids. Deletions cut 4 bases from V and 3 bases from J, with 11 bases between.